Reported below is one T cell receptor beta chain. This receptor's antigen is unknown. The sample holds no much larger clone one base away, and base qualities are not on file. PBMCs were isolated by Ficoll-Paque density gradient centrifugation. The data were taken from a study of T-cell memory formation after mild COVID-19 (dated by TCRdb to the early 2020s). Background for the entire study: Most TCR sequence clusters were specific to one of the two donors. The cohort was made up of two young adult volunteers, one female and one male, who were previously healthy. T-cell clones expanding and contracting after mild COVID-19 in a couple of donors were tracked by longitudinal TCRalpha and TCRbeta repertoire sequencing. On the study overall, not on this receptor specifically: Clones contracting from day 15 to 85 had balanced CD4/CD8 phenotypes, while a second wave expanding from day 15 to 37 was biased towards CD4+. The study included only a couple of mild cases, and larger cohorts that include severe cases with pre-infection samples were judged to be necessary. Contracting CD4+ clones were located mainly in the CM and EM memory subsets, whereas CD8+ clones were found to be enriched in EMRA. SARS-CoV-2 specificity was not confirmed for the second-wave clones peaking on day 37. Some responding clones were detected in pre-infection memory, which suggested that pre-existing cross-reactive memory T cells had joined the SARS-CoV-2 response.

The CDR3 contains 18 residues, cysteine and phenylalanine counted. Just CDR3 DNA is preserved here, 54 bases in frame from base 1. A distance of 20 bases separates the germline ends of V and J, which lose 4 bases and 0 bases respectively. The CDR1 and CDR2 encoded by the germline V gene are SGHRS and YFSETQ. TCRdb shows the sequencer as Illumina NovaSeq 6000. TCRalpha and TCRbeta cDNA libraries were constructed by 5'RACE with constant-segment primers, with sample barcodes and unique molecular identifiers being introduced. RNA was extracted from every sample with Trizol reagent. Library amplification was performed in two PCR steps, and a second sample barcode and Illumina TruSeq adapters were introduced in the second step. Libraries were sequenced on an Illumina NovaSeq with 2 x 150 bp paired-end reads. As for the original processing: Demultiplexing of reads and collapsing into UMI-guided consensus sequences were performed with migec v1.2.7. Using mixcr v2.1.11, UMI consensuses were aligned to TRA and TRB V and J templates and then assembled into clonotypes. A clonotype was counted as expanded or contracted only when both edgeR and NoisET called the clonotype significant, with the noise models trained on biological replicates. edgeR calls used a false discovery rate-adjusted p below 0.01 and a log2 fold-change threshold of 1. As an exploratory analysis of dynamics, max-normalized trajectories of the 1000 most abundant clonotypes were examined by PCA with hierarchical clustering. The CD4 or CD8 phenotype of responding clones was assigned using the separately sequenced CD4+ and CD8+ repertoires. The raw public reads went through TCRdb reprocessing: fastp at Q25, MiXCR clone calling, in-frame beta chains kept. Every CDR3 protein is listed once, alongside the most common genes and DNA of its rows. The V and J calls shown here were made by TCRdb, not taken from the authors' results. Counted in this sample were 350,000 or so distinct CDR3 sequences; about 21% of them appeared once. The ten largest clones represent approximately 12% of the sample.

The sequence was collected from an adult woman who had mild COVID-19 (a few samples of this study predate the infection). The sample titles of this study are shuffled in the database, so cell type and time point are left out; the donor was told from shared clones. In this chain, TRBV5-1 is recombined with TRBJ2-1; the D gene is perhaps TRBD1 or TRBD2, as each covers 5 bases. The specimen was PBMCs or a T cell subset sorted from them (not recorded which). The base sequence is TGCGCCAGCAGCCCTCGGGACGGGCCCCTGAGCTCCTACAATGAGCAGTTCTTC. Its product reads: CASSPRDGPLSSYNEQFF.